Listed below are T cell receptor beta chains from one sample, sequenced in a study of T-cell reconstitution after alpha-beta-depleted transplantation in children. TCRdb used MiXCR to reprocess the PCR reads, holding one entry per CDR3 protein. The data contain about 460,000 distinct CDR3 sequences, 8% to 11% of them singletons. Source: PBMCs, taken before TCRalphabeta/CD19-depleted stem cell transplant. The receptors stem from a child under 10 years old with inherited bone marrow failure, due to receive a stem cell transplant. Both conserved end residues are trimmed from each CDR3.

CDR3: ASSANRWREDYNEQF
length: 15
V: TRBV9

CDR3: ASNPQGQETQY
length: 11
V: TRBV5-5

CDR3: ASSPLTETGELF
length: 12
V: TRBV19

CDR3: SANRARGREQY
length: 11
V: TRBV20-1

CDR3: ASSLLDSLNNDQF
length: 13
V: TRBV6-1

CDR3: SARRSSGANVLT
length: 12
V: TRBV20-1

CDR3: ASSLISSGSSGHEQY
length: 15
V: TRBV7-2

CDR3: ASSLGDRVYNEQF
length: 13
V: TRBV5-1

CDR3: ASSTRSEQY
length: 9
V: TRBV6-5

CDR3: SAREVRLSGANVLT
length: 14
V: TRBV20-1

CDR3: ASKTTSGSRLAKNIQY
length: 16
V: TRBV28

CDR3: ASSYLGSSSNTGELF
length: 15
V: TRBV3-1

CDR3: SVEVPGLKNEQY
length: 12
V: TRBV29-1

CDR3: SVEGAPGARADTQY
length: 14
V: TRBV29-1